This T cell receptor (beta chain) originates from a study of T cell responses to AZD1222 COVID-19 vaccine. Concerning this clone itself: Its antigen is currently unknown.

Only in-frame clones appear in the TCRdb table, and some are missing; sequencing was by immunoSEQ multiplex PCR. The sample has approximately 75,000 clones; under 90% are singletons. Study-level points and caveats: Elevations in Spike-specific TCR breadth and depth followed administration of two AZD1222 doses. Females made up more of the donors, who were largely white British, and clonal diversity may have come out too low. Without day 14 samples, only post-peak T cell repertoires were studied. The study identified only a handful of AZD1222 recipients as seropositive at baseline.

The V and J ends lost 0 bases and 8 bases respectively, with 19 bases between them. This CDR3 is 17 amino acids long. From germline, CDR1 is SGHTA and CDR2 FQGNSA. The chain uses TRBV7-2 and TRBJ2-2; D might be TRBD2 (6 bases). The sample here was peripheral blood, taken 28 days after the second AZD1222 dose. The receptor comes from an adult who received the AZD1222 COVID-19 vaccine. CDR3 region: CASSLATGGHRLGELFF. CDR3 DNA sequence: TGTGCCAGCAGCTTAGCGACCGGGGGTCATAGATTAGGGGAGCTGTTTTTT.